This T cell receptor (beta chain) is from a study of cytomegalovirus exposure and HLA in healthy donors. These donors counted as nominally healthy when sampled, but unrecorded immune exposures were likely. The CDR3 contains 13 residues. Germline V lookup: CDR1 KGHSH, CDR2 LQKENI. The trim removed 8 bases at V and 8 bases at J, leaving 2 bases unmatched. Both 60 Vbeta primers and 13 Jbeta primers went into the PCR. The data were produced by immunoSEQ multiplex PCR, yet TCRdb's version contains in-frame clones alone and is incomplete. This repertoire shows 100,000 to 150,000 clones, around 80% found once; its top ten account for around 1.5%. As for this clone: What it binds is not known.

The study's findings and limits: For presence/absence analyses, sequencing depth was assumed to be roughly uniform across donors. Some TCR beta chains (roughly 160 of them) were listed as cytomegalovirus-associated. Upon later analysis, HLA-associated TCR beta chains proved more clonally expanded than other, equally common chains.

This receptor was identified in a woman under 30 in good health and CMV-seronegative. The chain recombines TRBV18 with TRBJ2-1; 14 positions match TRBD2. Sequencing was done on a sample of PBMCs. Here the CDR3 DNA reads TGTGCCAGCACGGGACTAGCGGGAGATGAGCAGTTCTTC. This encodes CASTGLAGDEQFF.